What follows are 27 T cell receptor beta chains derived from one specimen sequenced in a study of tumor-infiltrating lymphocytes in primary liver carcinoma. The template, 500 ng total RNA, yielded TCR beta cDNA made with a constant-region primer. Researchers made the TCR beta libraries by running three nested multiplex PCR rounds with slightly modified ARM-PCR. The first two PCR rounds used TRBV1-TRBV30 forward primers with a C-beta reverse primer, about 10 cycles each. TCRdb ran MiXCR on the multiplex PCR reads and lists one entry per CDR3 protein. Of tens of thousands of distinct CDR3 sequences listed, around 75% are singletons. Without any cell sorting, roughly 18-31 mg of bulk tissue yielded co-extracted RNA and DNA. Input material: liver tumor tissue from sampling region 4. Subset denoted: tumor region T4, right-lateral pole. The receptors come from a woman in her sixties with primary liver carcinoma and hepatitis B virus infection.

With respect to this clonotype: The conserved final phenylalanine or tryptophan is absent from the CDR3, which likely points to a read error. The chain couples TRBV11-2 to TRBJ2-7; TRBD2 might be the D (5 bases). The CDR3 length is 15 residues. In germline, CDR1 is SGHAT, CDR2 FQNNGV. Trimming took 8 bases from V and 2 from J, leaving 19 bases between them. The chain's CDR3 is CASDSPSGLPYEQYL. CDR3 nucleotides: TGTGCCAGCGACTCGCCAAGCGGACTTCCCTACGAGCAGTACTTA.

About this clonotype itself: A read error may account for a junction end that differs from germline. The V call is TRBV11-2, the J call TRBJ1-2; the D gene is possibly TRBD1 (5 bases). CDR1 SGHAT and CDR2 FQNNGV come from the germline V gene. The CDR3 runs to 17 residues. The CDR3 coding sequence is TGTGCCAGCAGTTTAGATCCGACCAGGGCGCTGCGCTATAGCTACACCTTC. Protein: CASSLDPTRALRYSYTF. Full variable domain (missing parts from reference TRBV11-2 and TRBJ1-2): EAGVAQSPRYKIIEKRQSVAFWCNPISGHATLYWYQQILGQGPKLLIQFQNNGVVDDSQLPKDRFSAERLKGVDSTLKIQPAKLEDSAVYLCASSLDPTRALRYSYTFGSGTRLTVV.

In the case of this clonotype: A read error may account for a junction end that differs from germline. The rearrangement links TRBV28 to TRBJ1-3; D not certain. The CDR3 spans 13 residues. Per the germline V gene, CDR1 is MDHEN and CDR2 is SYDVKM. CDR3 in amino acids: CTSSPSSGKTIYF. In nucleotides, the CDR3 is TGTACCAGCAGTCCCAGCTCTGGAAAGACCATATATTTT. Filled out from reference TRBV28 and TRBJ1-3, the complete variable domain reads DVKVTQSSRYLVKRTGEKVFLECVQDMDHENMFWYRQDPGLGLRLIYFSYDVKMKEKGDIPEGYSVSREKKERFSLILESASTNQTSMYLCTSSPSSGKTIYFGEGSWLTVV.

This clonotype was observed a single time. This may arise from a read error, as a much more abundant clone is one base away. The rearrangement joins TRBV25-1 to TRBJ2-1, with D perhaps being TRBD1 or TRBD2 (7 bases each). Germline V gives CDR1 MGHDK, CDR2 SYGVNS. This CDR3 is built from 15 residues. The CDR3 DNA sequence: TGTGCCAGCAGTGAATATGGGGGAGGGGGCGATGAGCAGCTCTTC. It codes for CASSEYGGGGDEQLF.

The chain employs TRBV20-1 and TRBJ1-6; a weak D match, TRBD1 (6 bases). CDR1 and CDR2 from the germline V gene are DFQATT and SNEGSKA (reference sequence). There are 15 residues in the CDR3. Between the trimmed V and J ends, which lost 4 bases and 5 bases, there was a span of 15 bases. The CDR3: CSAIPPGHHNSPLHF. In nucleotides, the CDR3 is TGCAGTGCTATCCCCCCGGGACACCATAATTCACCCCTCCACTTT.

As concerns this clonotype: One junction end disagrees with the germline gene, perhaps due to a read error. CDR3 protein: CASSQGALNSHEQYF. CDR3 DNA sequence: TGTGCCAGCAGTCAGGGAGCCTTAAACTCCCACGAGCAGTACTTC. This sequence joins TRBV4-2 and TRBJ2-7; D assignment may be TRBD1 or TRBD2 (5 bases each). Germline CDR1 LGHNA, CDR2 YNFKEQ. This CDR3 contains 15 residues.

Of note for this clonotype: This sequence may be a read error, since a much larger clone differs from it by one base. CDR3 sequence reads: CASSENRGTEQFF. CDR3 DNA: TGTGCCAGCAGTGAAAACAGGGGCACTGAGCAGTTCTTC. The V gene is TRBV2, the J gene TRBJ2-1, with TRBD1 identical over 7 bases. The CDR3 is 13 residues long. Germline assignment: CDR1 SNHLY and CDR2 FYNNEI. With V trimmed by 2 bases and J by 9 bases, 4 bases remained unmatched.

Note on this clonotype: The junction departs from the called germline gene at one end, perhaps through a read error. The V and J genes are TRBV11-2 and TRBJ2-7, with a possible D match to TRBD2 (5 bases). From germline, CDR1 is SGHAT and CDR2 FQNNGV. The CDR3 extends over 16 amino acids. The CDR3: CASSYGRRTSGSERFF. DNA of the CDR3: TGTGCCAGCAGCTACGGCAGGAGGACCTCGGGAAGCGAGCGGTTCTTC.

The chain recombines TRBV28 with TRBJ1-5; D unresolved. The CDR3 runs to 18 residues. The ends were cut back, 0 bases at V and 1 base at J, with 16 bases in the middle. The germline V gene encodes CDR1 MDHEN and CDR2 SYDVKM. This chain's CDR3 is CASSLWKLDRTSNQPQHF. The CDR3 DNA follows: TGTGCCAGCAGTTTATGGAAATTGGACCGTACGAGCAATCAGCCCCAGCATTTT.

Only a few counts were recorded for this clonotype. V and J are TRBV20-1 and TRBJ1-4; 11 bases map to TRBD1. The J segment lost 7 bases and the V segment lost 7 bases, leaving 8 bases of the junction unmatched. CDR3 length: 14 amino acids. The germline gives CDR1 DFQATT, CDR2 SNEGSKA (reference sequence). The CDR3 DNA sequence: TGCAGTGGCCGCCGGGACAGGGGGTTTGAAAAACTGTTTTTT. Amino acid sequence: CSGRRDRGFEKLFF.

This clonotype was observed a handful of times. It is likely a read error, because the conserved phenylalanine at the end of the CDR3 is missing. CDR3 protein: CAGSEGSEHYGYTS. The DNA for the CDR3 is TGTGCCGGCAGTGAAGGTTCCGAGCACTATGGCTACACCTCC. This sequence joins TRBV6-1 and TRBJ1-2, with D uncertain. Germline CDR1 MNHNS, CDR2 SASEGT. CDR3 length: 14 residues.

CDR3 DNA: TGCAGTGCTAGAGATGGGACTAGCGACACCGGGGAGCTGTTTTTT. Translated, it gives CSARDGTSDTGELFF. This chain connects TRBV20-1 to TRBJ2-2, with TRBD2 matching 10 bases. V shed 0 bases and J 3 bases; nucleotides not matched to a gene: 1. The CDR3 runs to 15 residues. Germline CDR1 reads DFQATT; CDR2 reads SNEGSKA (reference sequence).

This clonotype is termed medium-sized. The chain carries TRBV11-2 and TRBJ2-7, with 8 bases lining up with TRBD1. J lost 0 bases, V lost 5 bases, and 12 bases had no gene match. Germline V gene sequence: CDR1 SGHAT, CDR2 FQNNGV. The CDR3 extends over 17 amino acids. The CDR3 reads CASSTIPGQENSYEQYF. DNA of the CDR3: TGTGCCAGCAGCACGATCCCGGGACAGGAAAACTCCTACGAGCAGTACTTC.

Turning to this clonotype: At one end the junction does not follow the germline gene, possibly because of a read error. The chain combines TRBV20-1 with TRBJ1-2; D gene uncertain. In germline, CDR1 is DFQATT, CDR2 SNEGSKA (reference sequence). The CDR3 sequence is 13 residues long. The DNA of the CDR3 is TGCAGTGCTAGAGGACCGACTAACTGTGGCTACACCTTC. This encodes CSARGPTNCGYTF.

The rearrangement links TRBV12-3 or TRBV12-4 to TRBJ1-5, with TRBD1 as a possible D gene (7 bases). The DNA matches TRBJ2-3 better at its end, which makes the J call doubtful. This CDR3 spans 16 amino acids. The CDR3 DNA reads TGTGCCAGCAGTTTGGGGGACAGCGGGCCTTATCAGCCCCAGTATTTT. Amino acid sequence: CASSLGDSGPYQPQYF.

Comments on this clonotype: A junction end diverges from the germline sequence, so it may reflect a read error. The genes are TRBV4-1 and TRBJ1-2; D call uncertain. This CDR3 spans 15 amino acids. Germline CDR1 reads MGHRA; CDR2 reads YSYEKL. The CDR3 sequence: CASIQAGPDLVGYTF. The CDR3 bases are TGTGCCAGCATCCAAGCGGGCCCGGACCTGGTAGGCTACACCTTC.

Worth noting for this clonotype: Compared with germline, one end of the junction differs, possibly owing to a read error. This sequence joins TRBV6-2 or TRBV6-3 and TRBJ1-1, with 9 bases fitting TRBD1. The germline CDR1 and CDR2 sequences are MNHEY and SVGEGT. The CDR3 is 15 residues long. CDR3 in DNA: TGTGCCAGCAGTGACGGACAGGGGTCGTGCACTGACGCTTTCTTT. This encodes CASSDGQGSCTDAFF.

In regard to this clonotype: Mismatch with germline at one junction end may stem from a read error. The rearrangement joins TRBV11-2 to TRBJ1-1, with a possible D match to TRBD1 (6 bases). CDR3 length: 15 residues. The germline V gene encodes CDR1 SGHAT and CDR2 FQNNGV. This CDR3 is CASSSGPGAGTEALF. The CDR3 nucleotides are TGTGCCAGCAGCTCAGGTCCGGGGGCAGGAACTGAAGCTTTATTT.

About this clonotype itself: Its ends do not fully match the called genes, so a read error is possible. The chain combines TRBV11-3 with TRBJ1-2; D is ambiguous. The CDR3 is 12 amino acids. The germline V gene has CDR1 SGHNT and CDR2 YENEEA. This chain's CDR3 is CTSCPTTAAICF. CDR3 DNA: TGTACCAGCTGCCCAACTACAGCGGCTATATGCTTC. The variable domain in full, with the rest retrieved from reference TRBV11-3 and TRBJ1-2, is EAGVVQSPRYKIIEKKQPVAFWCNPISGHNTLYWYLQNLGQGPELLIRYENEEAVDDSQLPKDRFSAERLKGVDSTLKIQPAELGDSAVYLCTSCPTTAAICFGSGTRLTVV.

Details on this clonotype: A read error may produce the germline difference seen at one junction end. The chain is built from TRBV11-2 and TRBJ2-1; D tentatively fits TRBD1 or TRBD2 (5 bases each). This CDR3 region has 16 residues. Germline CDR1 SGHAT, CDR2 FQNNGV. The CDR3 is CACSYGTSGGYNEQFF. The CDR3 region has the DNA TGTGCCTGCAGCTACGGAACCAGTGGGGGATACAATGAGCAGTTCTTC.

Turning to this clonotype: The junction departs from the called germline gene at one end, perhaps through a read error. The rearrangement joins TRBV12-3 or TRBV12-4 to TRBJ1-5; TRBD1 agrees at 7 bases. The CDR3 is 14 amino acids. Here the CDR3 DNA reads TGTGCCAGCGGGACCGGGACAGATAATCAGTCCCAGCATTTT. Protein: CASGTGTDNQSQHF.

Details on this clonotype: This clone may be a read error of a much larger clone one base away. The chain recombines TRBV6-1 with TRBJ2-3, with 7 bases lining up with TRBD1. Germline V gives CDR1 MNHNS, CDR2 SASEGT. The CDR3 is 15 amino acids. DNA of the CDR3: TGTACCAGCAGTGCTCTTACAGGGGAGACAGATACGCAGTATTTT. Its protein product is CTSSALTGETDTQYF.

The CDR3 is CASSQGLAPADTQYF. In DNA form, the CDR3 reads TGTGCCAGCAGCCAGGGACTAGCGCCTGCAGATACGCAGTATTTT. The V gene is TRBV7-9, the J gene TRBJ2-3; 10 bases are a match to TRBD2. Germline CDR1 reads SEHNR; CDR2 reads FQNEAQ (reference sequence). With 5 bases clipped from V and 4 bases from J, the junction kept 6 bases outside the gene matches. The CDR3 spans 15 residues.

In the case of this clonotype: Just one base apart from a much larger clone, this may be a read error. CDR3 sequence: CASSLAPRGHYGYTF. In DNA, the CDR3 is TGTGCCAGCAGCTTAGCCCCCCGGGGGCACTATGGCTACACCTTC. The gene calls are TRBV11-2 and TRBJ1-2, with a possible D match to TRBD1 (6 bases). CDR1 SGHAT and CDR2 FQNNGV come from the germline V gene. This CDR3 has 15 residues. V lost 1 base and J 3 bases, leaving 12 bases between the germline ends.

A remark on this clonotype: This sequence may be a read error, since a much larger clone differs from it by one base. The chain couples TRBV28 to TRBJ2-1; 13 bases line up with TRBD2. Per germline, CDR1 MDHEN and CDR2 SYDVKM. CDR3 size: 16 residues. The V and J ends lost 5 bases and 12 bases, in that order; junction bases with no gene match: 13. The CDR3 DNA sequence: TGTGCCAGCAGTCCGACCGGGACTAGCGGGAAGGGTGGGCAGTTCTTC. Translated: CASSPTGTSGKGGQFF. Full variable domain (missing parts from reference TRBV28 and TRBJ2-1): DVKVTQSSRYLVKRTGEKVFLECVQDMDHENMFWYRQDPGLGLRLIYFSYDVKMKEKGDIPEGYSVSREKKERFSLILESASTNQTSMYLCASSPTGTSGKGGQFFGPGTRLTVL.

As for this clonotype: Mismatch with germline at one junction end may stem from a read error. V is TRBV6-1 and J is TRBJ2-3; 9 bases fit TRBD2. CDR3 length equals 15 residues. The germline V gene encodes CDR1 MNHNS and CDR2 SASEGT. The CDR3 here is CANSTEIAGGDTRYF. Written as DNA, the CDR3 is TGTGCCAACAGTACTGAAATTGCGGGAGGGGATACGCGGTACTTT.

Comment on this clonotype: The conserved phenylalanine or tryptophan is not found at the CDR3 terminus, so this likely reflects a read error. This sequence joins TRBV12-3 or TRBV12-4 and TRBJ2-5, with 8 positions matching TRBD2. This CDR3 is 17 amino acids long. V lost 6 bases to trimming and J lost 10 bases; unmatched junction nucleotides: 22. The CDR3, as DNA: TGTGCCAGCAGAAGACTAGCGAGAGGGTCAAGAGTAGAAGACCAGTACCTC. Residues: CASRRLARGSRVEDQYL.